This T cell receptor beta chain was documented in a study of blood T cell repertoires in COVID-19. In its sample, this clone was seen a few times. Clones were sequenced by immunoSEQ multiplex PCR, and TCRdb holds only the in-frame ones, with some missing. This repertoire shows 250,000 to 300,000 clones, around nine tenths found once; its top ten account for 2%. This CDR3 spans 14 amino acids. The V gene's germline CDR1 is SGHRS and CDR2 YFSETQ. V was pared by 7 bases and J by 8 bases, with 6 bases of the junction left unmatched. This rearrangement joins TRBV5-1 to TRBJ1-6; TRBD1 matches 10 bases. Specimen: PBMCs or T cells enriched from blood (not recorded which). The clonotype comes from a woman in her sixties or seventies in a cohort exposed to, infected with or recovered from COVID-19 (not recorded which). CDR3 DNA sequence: TGCGCCAGCCGTTTCGGACAGGGGGATTCACCCCTCCACTTT. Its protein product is CASRFGQGDSPLHF.